This T cell receptor beta chain was recovered during a study of blood T cell repertoires in COVID-19. About the research overall: The samples span acute and convalescent COVID-19 from the United States, Italy and Spain.

Of note for this clone: The germline gene is not matched at one end of the junction; a read error may be the cause.

The CDR3 sequence is 13 residues long. Germline V CDR1 and CDR2: SGDLS, YYNGEE. In the source study's methods: How many nucleated cells were present was estimated from reference gene primer amplification. TCRdb's table, derived via immunoSEQ multiplex PCR, lists solely in-frame clones and lacks some. V and J calls and clone size come straight from that table; D and trimming were deduced from the DNA. The table includes tens of thousands of clones, 84% detected once. This TCR came from a human donor in a cohort sampled during active COVID-19. V and J are TRBV9 and TRBJ2-2, with 7 bases matching TRBD1. The specimen was peripheral blood. CDR3 in amino acids: CASRVGGDGELFF. The DNA of the CDR3 is TGTGCCAGCAGGGTAGGGGGCGATGGGGAGCTGTTTTTT.